The next 12 T cell receptor beta chains were all read from a single sample in a study of cytomegalovirus exposure and HLA in healthy donors. The PCR was carried out with 60 Vbeta primers and 13 Jbeta primers. Measured with immunoSEQ multiplex PCR; TCRdb has only the in-frame clones, and not every one. Among approximately 150,000 clones listed, about 76% were seen once. Sequencing input: PBMCs. The receptors come from a woman aged 18-29 years in good health and CMV-seropositive.

The DNA of the CDR3 is TGTGCCTGGAGTGTACGGTCGGACGGGAGGATCTCTGGGGCCAACGTCCTGACTTTC. Residues: CAWSVRSDGRISGANVLTF. This chain connects TRBV30 to TRBJ2-6, with 7 bases identical to TRBD2. Germline CDR1 and CDR2: GTSNPN and SVGIG (reference sequence). Trimming at V came to 0 bases and at J to 0 bases, leaving 11 bases not matched to a gene. This CDR3 is built from 19 residues.

This chain links TRBV11-2 with TRBJ2-5; 12 bases fit TRBD2. CDR1 and CDR2 (germline): SGHAT, FQNNGV. The ends lost 7 bases at V and 3 bases at J; junction bases unmatched: 3. The CDR3 length is 14 residues. DNA for the CDR3: TGTGCCAGCACCTGGACTAGCGGGGAAGAGACCCAGTACTTC. The encoded protein is CASTWTSGEETQYF.

The V and J genes are TRBV19 and TRBJ1-5; possibly TRBD1 for D (5 bases). Trimming shortened V by 6 bases and J by 4 bases, and 19 bases separated the two germline ends. Germline CDR1 is LNHDA and CDR2 is SQIVND (reference sequence). CDR3 length: 16 residues. The CDR3 is CASRLVFREGNQPQHF. CDR3 bases: TGTGCCAGTAGATTGGTGTTCAGGGAGGGTAATCAGCCCCAGCATTTT.

This chain joins TRBV19 and TRBJ1-5; 7 bases agree with TRBD1. The CDR3 is made up of 15 amino acids. J lost 8 bases, V lost 3 bases, and 10 bases had no gene match. The germline V gene encodes CDR1 LNHDA and CDR2 SQIVND (reference sequence). The CDR3 DNA follows: TGTGCCAGTAGTATGAGACAGGGCGGGGATGAGCCCCAGCATTTT. Translating it yields CASSMRQGGDEPQHF.

There are a few counts of this clone. The rearrangement uses TRBV27 and TRBJ2-5, with 14 nucleotides matching TRBD2. The CDR3 loop spans 14 amino acids. The germline V gene has CDR1 MNHEY and CDR2 SMNVEV (reference sequence). The V gene end was trimmed by 8 bases and the J gene end by 3 bases; junction bases not matched to a gene: 2. The CDR3: CASWGLAGEETQYF. CDR3 in DNA: TGTGCCAGCTGGGGACTAGCGGGGGAAGAGACCCAGTACTTC.

The V call is TRBV15, the J call TRBJ2-5; D is possibly TRBD1 (8 bases). Per the germline V gene, CDR1 is LNHNV and CDR2 is YYDKDF (reference sequence). The CDR3 runs to 16 residues. V was clipped by 5 bases and J by 5 bases, with 21 bases between them. CDR3 in DNA: TGTGCCACCAGCCCGGTCAGGACAGGGAGGGGGGAGACCCAGTACTTC. Its translation: CATSPVRTGRGETQYF.

This chain links TRBV7-9 with TRBJ1-2; the D gene is possibly TRBD1 (6 bases). CDR1 is SEHNR, CDR2 FQNEAQ, per germline (reference sequence). The CDR3 loop spans 15 amino acids. V dropped 3 bases and J dropped 7 bases, with 18 bases sitting between them. CDR3: CASSLATGREAGYTF. CDR3 bases: TGTGCCAGCAGCTTGGCAACAGGGAGGGAAGCTGGCTACACCTTC. Filled out from reference TRBV7-9 and TRBJ1-2, the complete variable domain reads DTGVSQNPRHKITKRGQNVTFRCDPISEHNRLYWYRQTLGQGPEFLTYFQNEAQLEKSRLLSDRFSAERPKGSFSTLEIQRTEQGDSAMYLCASSLATGREAGYTFGSGTRLTVV.

The J gene is TRBJ1-2, the V gene TRBV7-9, with D unresolved. Between the trimmed V and J ends, which lost 0 bases and 4 bases, there was a span of 9 bases. Per the germline V gene, CDR1 is SEHNR and CDR2 is FQNEAQ (reference sequence). The CDR3 consists of 14 residues. CDR3 protein: CASSLARLFYGYTF. The CDR3 bases are TGTGCCAGCAGCTTAGCCAGGCTATTCTATGGCTACACCTTC.

The chain employs TRBV6-6 and TRBJ2-2, with 7 bases aligning to TRBD1. The trim removed 2 bases at V and 7 bases at J, leaving 10 bases unmatched. The CDR3 has 16 amino acids. Germline CDR1 is MNHNY and CDR2 is SVGAGI (reference sequence). Here the CDR3 DNA reads TGTGCCAGCAGTTACGAGTTAGGGGGCCGGGGCGGGGAGCTGTTTTTT. Translated: CASSYELGGRGGELFF.

In DNA form, the CDR3 reads TGTGCCAGCAGCGTAGGGCGGGACAGGGGCTACGAGCAGTACTTC. Its protein is CASSVGRDRGYEQYF. The chain couples TRBV9 to TRBJ2-7; TRBD1 aligns across 10 bases. CDR3 length: 15 amino acids. In germline, CDR1 is SGDLS, CDR2 YYNGEE. V lost 0 bases, J lost 3 bases, and 3 bases stayed unmatched.

This clone was found a few times. V is TRBV7-9 and J is TRBJ1-4; D is unresolved. Deletions cut 1 base from V and 3 bases from J, with 12 bases between. This CDR3 has 16 amino acids. Germline CDR1 is SEHNR and CDR2 is FQNEAQ (reference sequence). DNA of the CDR3: TGTGCCAGCAGCTTAGTCTTACTGTCTTCTAATGAAAAACTGTTTTTT. Translated: CASSLVLLSSNEKLFF. Supplemented by reference TRBV7-9 and TRBJ1-4, the full variable domain reads DTGVSQNPRHKITKRGQNVTFRCDPISEHNRLYWYRQTLGQGPEFLTYFQNEAQLEKSRLLSDRFSAERPKGSFSTLEIQRTEQGDSAMYLCASSLVLLSSNEKLFFGSGTQLSVL.

The rearrangement uses TRBV7-2 and TRBJ1-1, with 8 bases that match TRBD1. The CDR3 covers 16 residues. Trimming cost V 5 bases and J 8 bases; bases outside gene matches: 16. Germline-derived CDR1 and CDR2 are SGHTA and FQGNSA. The DNA for the CDR3 is TGTGCCAGCAGCCCCTACCAAGGGACAGGTAGAGGGGAAGCTTTCTTT. Translated, it gives CASSPYQGTGRGEAFF.